The 32 T cell receptor beta chains below come from one sample, sequenced in a study of shared clonotypes between healthy human individuals. Generated by immunoSEQ multiplex PCR, the TCRdb table keeps only in-frame clones and is missing some. The sample carries around 2.5 million clones, 80% to 95% recorded once. The sample comprised naive CD4+ T cells from PBMCs. Subset defined: CD45RA+ positively selected. These TCRs come from a man between 18 and 29 years old in good health. Some clones in this sample may be carry-over from other donors' samples.

The chain combines TRBV14 with TRBJ1-2; TRBD1 agrees at 9 bases. V shed 9 bases, J shed 8 bases, and the junction held 4 bases outside the gene matches. CDR1 is SGHDN, CDR2 FVKESK, per germline. This CDR3 has 11 residues. This CDR3 reads CASTGGNGYTF. The CDR3 DNA reads TGTGCCAGTACAGGGGGCAACGGCTACACCTTC.

The chain has TRBV7-9 and TRBJ2-1; TRBD2 matches 9 bases. Looked up from germline, CDR1 is SEHNR and CDR2 is FQNEAQ (reference sequence). CDR3 length: 16 amino acids. V was pared by 5 bases and J by 2 bases, with 7 bases of the junction left unmatched. The CDR3, as DNA: TGTGCCAGCAGCCTCATAGCGGGAGTTACCTACAATGAGCAGTTCTTC. It is translated as CASSLIAGVTYNEQFF.

The gene calls are TRBV7-2 and TRBJ2-3, with D possibly TRBD1 on 5 matching bases. The V gene lost 1 base and the J gene lost 8 bases, with 10 bases spanning the gap. The CDR3 runs 13 residues. CDR1 and CDR2 (germline): SGHTA, FQGNSA. CDR3 sequence (DNA): TGTGCCAGCAGCTTAGGAGAAGGGGTTACGCAGTATTTT. Protein sequence: CASSLGEGVTQYF.

As concerns this clone: This sample also contains other DNA sequences that code for the same CDR3. This chain connects TRBV7-9 to TRBJ2-3, with 7 positions matching TRBD1. The germline V gene has CDR1 SEHNR and CDR2 FQNEAQ (reference sequence). Trimming at V came to 4 bases and at J to 1 base, leaving 5 bases not matched to a gene. CDR3 length equals 15 residues. This chain's CDR3 is CASSSDRAGTDTQYF. In nucleotides, the CDR3 is TGTGCCAGCAGCTCCGACAGGGCCGGCACAGATACGCAGTATTTT.

J is TRBJ2-3 and V is TRBV18, with 11 bases lining up with TRBD1. The CDR3 is made up of 16 amino acids. With V trimmed by 4 bases and J by 5 bases, 8 bases remained unmatched. Per germline, CDR1 KGHSH and CDR2 LQKENI. The CDR3 sequence is CASSLLGTGGRDTQYF. The DNA for the CDR3 is TGTGCCAGCTCACTCCTCGGGACAGGGGGAAGAGATACGCAGTATTTT.

The CDR3, as DNA: TGTGCCAGCAGGCCGGGACTAGCGGGAGCGAGTCGCGAGCAGTACTTC. Its translation is CASRPGLAGASREQYF. The V call is TRBV2, the J call TRBJ2-7; 14 bases are shared with TRBD2. V lost 6 bases to trimming and J lost 6 bases; unmatched junction nucleotides: 10. The length of the CDR3 is 16 residues. Germline V gene lookup returns CDR1 SNHLY and CDR2 FYNNEI.

This chain links TRBV7-6 with TRBJ2-2, with D perhaps matching TRBD1 or TRBD2 (5 bases each). CDR1 is SGHVS and CDR2 is FNYEAQ in the germline V gene. There are 16 residues in the CDR3. The V and J ends lost 2 bases and 1 base respectively, with 11 bases between them. Written as DNA, the CDR3 is TGTGCCAGCAGCTTAATGCAGGGAGAGAACACCGGGGAGCTGTTTTTT. Its protein is CASSLMQGENTGELFF.

As regards this clone: Other DNA sequences of this sample code for an identical CDR3. The gene calls are TRBV6-5 and TRBJ2-5, with TRBD1 as a possible D gene (5 bases). The J call could be wrong; TRBJ2-7 is a better fit for the DNA end. This CDR3 spans 12 amino acids. Germline V gives CDR1 MNHEY, CDR2 SVGAGI. CDR3 DNA: TGTGCCAGCAGTCCCCAGGGTTACGAGCAGTACTTC. It is translated as CASSPQGYEQYF.

CDR3 sequence: CAISGSSGRGGSNEQFF. In nucleotides, the CDR3 is TGTGCCATCAGTGGGTCTAGCGGGAGAGGGGGGTCCAATGAGCAGTTCTTC. The rearrangement joins TRBV10-3 to TRBJ2-1, with TRBD2 matching over 10 bases. V was clipped by 4 bases and J by 6 bases; unmatched bases: 12. Germline-derived CDR1 and CDR2 are ENHRY and SYGVKD. There are 17 residues in the CDR3.

This clone was seen once. This chain links TRBV6-1 with TRBJ1-1, with D tentatively TRBD1 (6 bases). The CDR3 covers 15 residues. Germline loops: CDR1 MNHNS, CDR2 SASEGT. V was shortened by 5 bases and J by 1 base, with 14 bases between the two germline ends. The DNA for the CDR3 is TGTGCCAGCAGTCCAAAAGACAGGAGGAACACTGAAGCTTTCTTT. Its translation is CASSPKDRRNTEAFF.

The genes are TRBV9 and TRBJ1-2, with TRBD1 as a possible D gene (5 bases). The CDR3 is made up of 14 amino acids. In germline, CDR1 is SGDLS, CDR2 YYNGEE. V lost 1 base and J 3 bases, leaving 10 bases between the germline ends. The CDR3, as DNA: TGTGCCAGCAGCGTACGAGACAGCTACTATGGCTACACCTTC. This gives the protein CASSVRDSYYGYTF.

The chain is built from TRBV19 and TRBJ2-4; 8 positions agree with TRBD1. J lost 9 bases, V lost 0 bases, and 4 bases had no gene match. This CDR3 spans 14 amino acids. The germline gives CDR1 LNHDA, CDR2 SQIVND (reference sequence). DNA for the CDR3: TGTGCCAGTAGTATAGATGGACAGGGCGCCATTCAGTACTTC. Its protein product is CASSIDGQGAIQYF.

This CDR3 is CASSLRDGSYNEQFF. For the CDR3, the DNA is TGTGCCAGCAGCCTCCGGGACGGGTCCTACAATGAGCAGTTCTTC. The chain joins TRBV11-2 to TRBJ2-1; the D gene could be TRBD1 or TRBD2 (5 bases each). Germline V gene data show CDR1 as SGHAT and CDR2 as FQNNGV. V was pared by 5 bases and J by 1 base, with 12 bases between. This CDR3 has 15 amino acids.

The chain links TRBV2 to TRBJ2-1; D perhaps matches TRBD1 (6 bases). The germline V gene has CDR1 SNHLY and CDR2 FYNNEI. The V end was cut by 5 bases, the J end by 4 bases, with 12 bases between. The CDR3 covers 14 residues. The DNA of the CDR3 is TGTGCCAGCAGTTCTTGGGGGCCTTACAATGAGCAGTTCTTC. Protein: CASSSWGPYNEQFF.

The chain recombines TRBV10-3 with TRBJ2-1; TRBD1 matches at 10 bases. CDR3 length: 13 residues. Germline V gene lookup returns CDR1 ENHRY and CDR2 SYGVKD. With V trimmed by 8 bases and J by 9 bases, 7 bases remained unmatched. The CDR3 is CAIAWTGGGEQFF. Here the CDR3 DNA reads TGTGCCATCGCGTGGACAGGGGGAGGTGAGCAGTTCTTC.

V usage is TRBV7-3 and J usage is TRBJ2-2; no definite D call. The CDR3 runs to 14 residues. Trimming removed 2 bases at V and 3 bases at J, with 7 bases between. Germline CDR1 SGHTA, CDR2 FQGTGA. The CDR3: CASSLYGDTGELFF. The CDR3 region has the DNA TGTGCCAGCAGCTTATATGGGGACACCGGGGAGCTGTTTTTT.

On this clone: An end of the junction differs from the germline gene, which may be a read error. The V gene is TRBV27, the J gene TRBJ1-2; no firm D call. The germline CDR1 and CDR2 sequences are MNHEY and SMNVEV (reference sequence). The CDR3 consists of 11 residues. The CDR3 here is CASQIDGARPF. The CDR3 DNA reads as TGTGCCAGCCAGATCGACGGAGCCCGACCCTTC.

J is TRBJ2-1 and V is TRBV2, with 7 positions matching TRBD1. This CDR3 region has 15 residues. The V and J ends lost 8 bases and 9 bases, in that order; junction bases with no gene match: 16. CDR1 SNHLY and CDR2 FYNNEI come from the germline V gene. CDR3 loop: CASLLTGVVGSEQFF. CDR3 in DNA: TGTGCCAGCTTGTTAACAGGGGTTGTGGGGAGTGAGCAGTTCTTC.

The chain carries TRBV7-8 and TRBJ2-3; D may correspond to TRBD1 or TRBD2 (7 bases each). The CDR3 is 17 residues long. Germline V gene data show CDR1 as SGHVS and CDR2 as FQNEAQ. Trimming removed 5 bases at V and 2 bases at J, with 20 bases between. The CDR3 is CASSPGRGPKFTDTQYF. The CDR3 nucleotides read TGTGCCAGCAGCCCAGGGAGGGGGCCGAAATTCACAGATACGCAGTATTTT.

In nucleotides, the CDR3 is TGTGCCAGCAGTTTAGGAATTACCGGCACAGATACGCAGTATTTT. Translated: CASSLGITGTDTQYF. The chain combines TRBV28 with TRBJ2-3, with D uncertain. The germline CDR1 and CDR2 sequences are MDHEN and SYDVKM. The CDR3 spans 15 residues. Trimming pared 2 bases from V and 1 base from J, leaving 10 bases between.

This clone was seen more than once but under ten times. The sample has other DNA sequences that encode this CDR3 too. The chain couples TRBV6-5 to TRBJ1-1; D is possibly TRBD1 (6 bases). Germline assignment: CDR1 MNHEY and CDR2 SVGAGI. Trimming left V 6 bases short and J 11 bases short, with 13 bases between. This CDR3 has 11 residues. CDR3 nucleotides: TGTGCCAGCAGCCAGGGGCTGGAGGCTTTCTTT. It yields the protein CASSQGLEAFF.

The chain joins TRBV7-3 to TRBJ2-5; D gene uncertain. Germline V CDR1 and CDR2: SGHTA, FQGTGA. Trimming shortened V by 2 bases and J by 2 bases, and 12 bases separated the two germline ends. This CDR3 has 15 residues. CDR3 sequence reads: CASSLGAGFQETQYF. CDR3 DNA: TGTGCCAGCAGCTTAGGTGCTGGCTTTCAAGAGACCCAGTACTTC.

The V gene is TRBV21-1, the J gene TRBJ2-7; TRBD2 was called by the table and not checked on the DNA. TRBV21-1 is an annotated pseudogene. The CDR3 is 19 residues long. Here the CDR3 reads CASSTCRVFRRGSTYEQYF. The DNA of the CDR3 is TGTGCCAGCAGCACTTGTAGGGTATTTCGGCGAGGGAGTACCTACGAGCAGTACTTC.

The chain has TRBV29-1 and TRBJ1-2; TRBD1 matches 7 bases. The CDR3 loop spans 16 amino acids. Germline CDR1 reads SQVTM; CDR2 reads ANQGSEA. V dropped 7 bases and J dropped 4; count of bases not matched to a gene: 18. CDR3 in amino acids: CSDLRQGEGVGYGYTF. For the CDR3, the DNA is TGCAGCGACCTAAGACAGGGAGAGGGGGTAGGCTATGGCTACACCTTC.

The chain uses TRBV27 and TRBJ2-1, with TRBD2 matching over 8 bases. The CDR3 loop spans 14 amino acids. Germline trimming cut 3 bases from V and 9 bases from J; bases unmatched to any gene: 7. The germline V gene encodes CDR1 MNHEY and CDR2 SMNVEV (reference sequence). In nucleotides, the CDR3 is TGTGCCAGCAGTTTCAGCGGGAGAGGGAGTGAGCAGTTCTTC. This translates into CASSFSGRGSEQFF.

The chain recombines TRBV7-2 with TRBJ2-1, with 10 bases identical to TRBD2. J was trimmed by 7 bases and V by 6 bases; bases with no gene match: 9. The CDR3 covers 15 residues. Germline-derived CDR1 and CDR2 are SGHTA and FQGNSA. CDR3 in amino acids: CASRPLAGEMNEQFF. The CDR3 DNA is TGTGCCAGCAGACCCCTAGCGGGAGAAATGAATGAGCAGTTCTTC.

The V and J genes are TRBV30 and TRBJ2-3, with D hard to call. The CDR3 has 15 residues. The germline V gene has CDR1 GTSNPN and CDR2 SVGIG (reference sequence). V was trimmed by 0 bases and J by 2 bases, leaving 12 bases between them. CDR3 sequence (DNA): TGTGCCTGGAGTGTCGGGCGGCTTACCACAGATACGCAGTATTTT. Translating gives CAWSVGRLTTDTQYF.

Of note for this clone: The sample carries other DNA sequences with the same CDR3. The chain couples TRBV18 to TRBJ1-5, with D uncertain. CDR1 and CDR2 from the germline V gene are KGHSH and LQKENI. V lost 1 base and J 6 bases, leaving 7 bases between the germline ends. The CDR3 extends over 13 amino acids. CDR3 residues: CASSPLGGQPQHF. The CDR3 region has the DNA TGTGCCAGCTCACCACTGGGCGGTCAGCCCCAGCATTTT.

The rearrangement uses TRBV6-6 and TRBJ2-3, with D maybe TRBD2 (5 bases). Trimming removed 2 bases from V and 4 bases from J, with 10 bases in between. CDR1 MNHNY and CDR2 SVGAGI come from the germline V gene (reference sequence). This CDR3 has 14 residues. The CDR3 loop reads CASSYAGEADTQYF. DNA of the CDR3: TGTGCCAGCAGTTACGCGGGCGAGGCAGATACGCAGTATTTT.

The chain is built from TRBV9 and TRBJ1-4; 8 bases are a match to TRBD1. Unmatched junction bases numbered 13, after V lost 4 bases and J lost 8 bases. Germline V lookup: CDR1 SGDLS, CDR2 YYNGEE. The CDR3 runs 16 residues. CDR3: CASSPLGGTGDEKLFF. The CDR3 DNA reads as TGTGCCAGCAGCCCCTTGGGTGGGACAGGTGACGAAAAACTGTTTTTT.

The chain recombines TRBV30 with TRBJ2-5, with 7 bases matching TRBD1. This CDR3 comprises 14 residues. J was trimmed by 6 bases and V by 0 bases; bases with no gene match: 7. Germline lookup yields CDR1 GTSNPN and CDR2 SVGIG (reference sequence). CDR3 sequence reads: CAWSVVRGWKTQYF. In DNA form, the CDR3 reads TGTGCCTGGAGTGTGGTCAGGGGGTGGAAGACCCAGTACTTC.

The sample holds one count of this clone. The chain links TRBV6-1 to TRBJ2-7, with 7 nucleotides matching TRBD2. J was trimmed by 5 bases and V by 5 bases; bases with no gene match: 9. Germline CDR1 is MNHNS and CDR2 is SASEGT. The CDR3 covers 14 residues. The CDR3 sequence is CASSFGRGDDEQYF. DNA for the CDR3: TGTGCCAGCAGTTTTGGGAGGGGCGACGACGAGCAGTACTTC.